This T cell receptor beta chain appears in the sequencing data of a study of cytomegalovirus exposure and HLA in healthy donors. The germline V gene encodes CDR1 MDHEN and CDR2 SYDVKM. The CDR3 covers 13 residues. V lost 4 bases to trimming and J lost 3 bases, with 10 bases between them. Primers for the PCR totalled 60 Vbeta and 13 Jbeta. Only in-frame clones appear in the TCRdb table, and some are missing; sequencing was by immunoSEQ multiplex PCR. The sample carries over 150,000 clones, about 81% recorded once. Source material: PBMCs. This clonotype originated in a girl aged 10 to 17 in good health and CMV-seropositive. The chain couples TRBV28 to TRBJ2-7; D not resolved. The CDR3 loop reads CASSSQNSYEQYF. CDR3 sequence (DNA): TGTGCCAGCAGTTCGCAAAACAGCTACGAGCAGTACTTC.